A selection of T cell receptor beta chains follows, all from one sample in a study of T cells in Graves' hyperthyroidism and ophthalmopathy. One entry per CDR3 protein, called by TCRdb with MiXCR from the multiplex PCR reads. The data contain about 410,000 distinct CDR3 sequences, approximately 15% of them seen just once; the ten biggest clones take up less than 15%. The sequenced sample consisted of blood. The source of these receptors is a young man with Graves' ophthalmopathy. The CDR3 runs from the conserved cysteine through the conserved F or W. The D gene is left open where the match is weak. Rows give clone size only sometimes, using once, few, many, or a class for an expanded clone.

v_gene	d_gene	j_gene	abundance	CDR3aa	CDR3nt
TRBV3-1	.	TRBJ2-5	.	CASSLGWDLETQYF	TGTGCCAGCAGCCTCGGGTGGGATCTAGAGACCCAGTACTTC
TRBV9	.	TRBJ2-1	many	CASSVGASPYNEQFF	TGTGCCAGCAGCGTAGGAGCGAGCCCTTACAATGAGCAGTTCTTC
TRBV9	TRBD1	TRBJ1-1	many	CASSVRTGGGNTEAFF	TGTGCCAGCAGCGTGAGGACAGGGGGCGGCAACACTGAAGCTTTCTTT
TRBV20-1	TRBD1	TRBJ2-1	many	CSADVAGGADNEQFF	TGCAGTGCAGACGTGGCAGGGGGCGCCGACAATGAGCAGTTCTTC
TRBV5-6	.	TRBJ2-1	.	CASSFNLATISYNEQFF	TGTGCCAGCAGCTTCAACCTGGCTACCATCTCCTACAATGAGCAGTTCTTC
TRBV6-1	TRBD1	TRBJ1-1	many	CASSETGPGTEAFF	TGTGCCAGCAGTGAGACAGGGCCTGGCACTGAAGCTTTCTTT
TRBV7-9	.	TRBJ1-2	.	CASSLEQDLYGYTF	TGTGCCAGCAGCTTAGAACAGGATCTCTATGGCTACACCTTC
TRBV7-8	.	TRBJ1-3	many	CASSLAEVGNTIYF	TGTGCCAGCAGCTTAGCGGAGGTGGGAAACACCATATATTTT
TRBV6-1	TRBD2	TRBJ2-1	.	CASRPGGGAKNEQFF	TGTGCCAGCAGACCTGGCGGGGGGGCGAAGAATGAGCAGTTCTTC
TRBV27	.	TRBJ1-4	many	CASSSRGGAGEKLFF	TGTGCCAGCAGTTCCCGCGGTGGGGCAGGGGAAAAACTGTTTTTT
TRBV27	.	TRBJ2-1	.	CASRPPQGNNEQFF	TGTGCCAGCAGACCCCCGCAGGGGAACAATGAGCAGTTCTTC
TRBV29-1	.	TRBJ1-1	.	CSVRTAAGTEAFF	TGCAGCGTTAGGACGGCCGCTGGGACTGAAGCTTTCTTT
TRBV12-3/TRBV12-4	TRBD2	TRBJ2-3	many	CASSLGLAGGLADTQYF	TGTGCCAGCAGTTTGGGCCTGGCGGGGGGGCTGGCAGATACGCAGTATTTT
TRBV4-1	.	TRBJ2-1	few	CASSQVGPMSTEQFF	TGCGCCAGCAGCCAAGTGGGGCCGATGAGTACTGAGCAGTTCTTC
TRBV24-1	.	TRBJ2-2	.	CATSDFGLAGELFF	TGTGCCACCAGTGATTTCGGTCTTGCCGGGGAGCTGTTTTTT
TRBV6-6	TRBD2	TRBJ2-7	many	CASSYGGGTGYEQYF	TGTGCCAGCAGTTACGGCGGGGGGACTGGTTACGAGCAGTACTTC
TRBV28	TRBD1	TRBJ1-2	.	CASSLTGGHYGYTF	TGTGCCAGCAGCCTGACAGGGGGTCACTATGGCTACACCTTC
TRBV11-3	.	TRBJ2-5	many	CASSLEGILETQYF	TGTGCCAGCAGCTTGGAGGGGATCCTAGAGACCCAGTACTTC
TRBV6-1	.	TRBJ2-7	few	CAVTGRSYEQYF	TGTGCCGTCACAGGGAGATCCTACGAGCAGTACTTC
TRBV7-9	.	TRBJ1-5	many	CASSSGHPDQPQHF	TGTGCCAGCAGCTCGGGACACCCTGATCAGCCCCAGCATTTT
TRBV18	.	TRBJ1-4	many	CASSPRVATNEKLFF	TGTGCCAGCTCACCAAGGGTCGCAACTAATGAAAAACTGTTTTTT
TRBV2	.	TRBJ1-3	many	CASSANGNTIYF	TGTGCCAGCAGTGCAAACGGAAACACCATATATTTT
TRBV6-1	.	TRBJ2-6	many	CASSYSLSGANVLTF	TGTGCCAGCAGCTACAGCCTCTCTGGGGCCAACGTCCTGACTTTC
TRBV25-1	TRBD2	TRBJ2-3	.	CASSGPGTSGRSDTQYF	TGTGCCAGCAGTGGGCCAGGGACTAGCGGGAGGTCAGATACGCAGTATTTT
TRBV7-9	TRBD2	TRBJ2-7	many	CASSRSGGAYEQYF	TGTGCCAGCAGCCGGAGCGGGGGGGCCTACGAGCAGTACTTC
TRBV5-6	.	TRBJ1-5	many	CASSPGHNSNQPQHF	TGTGCCAGCAGCCCGGGACATAATAGCAATCAGCCCCAGCATTTT
TRBV5-1	TRBD2	TRBJ2-1	many	CASSLGRGGPNEQFF	TGCGCCAGCAGCTTGGGGCGGGGGGGCCCAAATGAGCAGTTCTTC
TRBV10-1	.	TRBJ1-2	.	CASSEYRDYGYTF	TGCGCCAGCAGTGAGTACCGGGACTATGGCTACACCTTC
TRBV13	.	TRBJ1-1	many	CASSLPQVTEAFF	TGTGCCAGCAGCTTACCTCAGGTTACTGAAGCTTTCTTT
TRBV6-1	TRBD1	TRBJ1-5	many	CASSHTGTGGGIQPQHF	TGTGCCAGCAGTCATACCGGGACAGGGGGCGGAATTCAGCCCCAGCATTTT
TRBV27	TRBD1	TRBJ1-5	many	CASRRTGATLYSNQPQHF	TGTGCCAGCAGGCGGACAGGGGCAACTCTATATAGCAATCAGCCCCAGCATTTT
TRBV6-6	.	TRBJ2-3	many	CASSYLRTYTDTQYF	TGTGCCAGCAGTTACCTCCGGACCTACACAGATACGCAGTATTTT
TRBV11-2	TRBD2	TRBJ2-7	many	CASSLWTSGGADKQYF	TGTGCCAGCAGCTTATGGACTAGCGGGGGGGCAGATAAGCAGTACTTC
TRBV11-2	.	TRBJ2-1	many	CASSLDGIYDEQFF	TGTGCCAGCAGCTTAGATGGGATTTACGATGAGCAGTTCTTC
TRBV19	.	TRBJ2-5	few	CASTSRGSQETQYF	TGTGCCAGTACCAGCCGGGGGTCCCAAGAGACCCAGTACTTC
TRBV20-1	TRBD2	TRBJ2-7	many	CSASSGSNSYEQYF	TGCAGTGCTTCTAGCGGGAGTAATAGCTACGAGCAGTACTTC
TRBV13	.	TRBJ2-3	many	CASSSRQISTDTQYF	TGTGCCAGCAGCTCAAGACAGATTAGCACAGATACGCAGTATTTT
TRBV12-3/TRBV12-4	TRBD2	TRBJ2-1	.	CASSFGGDPIYNEQFF	TGTGCCAGCAGTTTTGGGGGGGACCCTATCTACAATGAGCAGTTCTTC
TRBV19	.	TRBJ2-1	many	CASSMGGPYNEQFF	TGTGCCAGTAGTATGGGAGGACCTTACAATGAGCAGTTCTTC